Listed below are T cell receptor beta chains from one sample, sequenced in a study of T-cell memory formation after mild COVID-19. Each CDR3 protein is one row after TCRdb ran MiXCR on the 5' RACE reads. Of about 250,000 distinct CDR3 sequences listed, over 15% are singletons. The sample taken for sequencing was PBMCs or a T cell subset sorted from them (not recorded which). The receptors were sampled from a young man who had mild COVID-19 (a few samples of this study predate the infection). Cell type and time point are not known. Each CDR3 is given with its conserved first and last residue. A D gene is named only where the DNA matches it firmly. For some rows the clone size is stated as once, few or many, or as a class when expanded; others skip it.

V,D,size,J,DNA,CDR3
TRBV18,-,few,TRBJ2-7,TGTGCCAGCTCCCTAGGGGGGGCGTCTAATTACGAGCAGTACTTC,CASSLGGASNYEQYF
TRBV9,-,few,TRBJ1-1,TGTGCCAGCAGCGGCAGGGGCGCGGGCACTGAAGCTTTCTTT,CASSGRGAGTEAFF
TRBV7-3,-,few,TRBJ1-3,TGTGCCAGCAGCTTACGTCCAGGCTCTGGAAACACCATATATTTT,CASSLRPGSGNTIYF
TRBV5-6,-,-,TRBJ1-5,TGTGCCAGCAGCTCGGGGGGCTTTGGGAATCAGCCCCAGCATTTT,CASSSGGFGNQPQHF
TRBV2,-,-,TRBJ1-3,TGTGCCAGCACAGGGGAGGACCCAACTGGATATTTT,CASTGEDPTGYF
TRBV20-1,TRBD2,-,TRBJ2-5,TGCAGTGTCCGGGGGGAAGAGACCCAGTACTTC,CSVRGEETQYF
TRBV7-2,TRBD1,few,TRBJ2-7,TGTGCCAGCAGCTTACGACAGGGACCCTACGAGCAGTACTTC,CASSLRQGPYEQYF
TRBV25-1,-,few,TRBJ2-2,TGTGCCACCCCACCCTTAGACAGGACCACCGGGGAGCTGTTTTTT,CATPPLDRTTGELFF
TRBV6-2/TRBV6-3,-,few,TRBJ2-7,TGTGCCAGCAGGACCTTCTACGAGCAGTACTTC,CASRTFYEQYF
TRBV4-2,TRBD2,-,TRBJ2-1,TGTGCCAGCAGCCAAGGGGAGGGACTAGCGGGGGGCAATGAGCAGTTCTTC,CASSQGEGLAGGNEQFF
TRBV20-1,-,-,TRBJ2-7,TGCAGTGCGTTAGAGGGGCCCGAGCAGTACTTC,CSALEGPEQYF
TRBV4-1,-,many,TRBJ2-2,TGCGCCAGCAGCCTAACACAGGGTCCGAACACCGGGGAGCTGTTTTTT,CASSLTQGPNTGELFF
TRBV5-1,-,few,TRBJ1-6,TGCGCCAGCAGGTTGGGGCCTCCGAGATCCCTCCACTTT,CASRLGPPRSLHF
TRBV5-1,-,many,TRBJ1-5,TGCGCCAGCAGCTTTTCAAGCAATCAGCCCCAGCATTTT,CASSFSSNQPQHF
TRBV7-2,-,-,TRBJ2-3,TGTGCCAGCAGCTTAGTGGGGGGCTCTAGCACAGATACGCAGTATTTT,CASSLVGGSSTDTQYF
TRBV7-9,-,few,TRBJ1-2,TGTGCCAGCAGCTTAAGCACCTTCGACGGCTACACCTTC,CASSLSTFDGYTF
TRBV2,TRBD1,few,TRBJ1-2,TGTGCCAGCAGTGGGGACAGGGCTAACACCTTC,CASSGDRANTF
TRBV6-5,-,few,TRBJ1-2,TGTGCCAGCAGTTACGATCGGGGAATGGGTGGCTACACCTTC,CASSYDRGMGGYTF
TRBV5-4,-,few,TRBJ2-1,TGTGCCAGCAGCTCTTGGGGTGAGCAGTTCTTC,CASSSWGEQFF
TRBV7-9,TRBD1,few,TRBJ2-1,TGTGCCAGCAGCTCAAAGACAGGGTACAATGAGCAGTTCTTC,CASSSKTGYNEQFF
TRBV12-5,-,-,TRBJ1-1,TGTGCTAGTGGGGGTCGGGCTCTGAACACTGAAGCTTTCTTT,CASGGRALNTEAFF
TRBV5-6,TRBD1,-,TRBJ1-1,TGTGCCAGCAGCTACAGGGGGCGCAGGTTTAACACTGAAGCTTTCTTT,CASSYRGRRFNTEAFF
TRBV7-3,-,few,TRBJ2-1,TGTGCCAGCAGCAAACAGGGTGGTAGGAACAATGAGCAGTTCTTC,CASSKQGGRNNEQFF
TRBV5-1,-,many,TRBJ2-5,TGCGCCAGCAGCCTGGGTGCAGGCGGTGAGACCCAGTACTTC,CASSLGAGGETQYF
TRBV6-5,TRBD2,-,TRBJ2-1,TGTGCCAGCAGTTACTCCTCGGGGGGGAGGTACAATGAGCAGTTCTTC,CASSYSSGGRYNEQFF
TRBV7-2,-,-,TRBJ1-1,TGTGCCAGCAGCCTATACGGTGAAGCTTTCTTT,CASSLYGEAFF
TRBV14,-,few,TRBJ2-3,TGTGCCAGCAGTGGTTCCAGACTAGGGAGCACAGATACGCAGTATTTT,CASSGSRLGSTDTQYF
TRBV4-3,-,-,TRBJ1-6,TGCGCCAGCAGCCAAGAGCCGGGGACACCCCTCCACTTT,CASSQEPGTPLHF
TRBV6-2/TRBV6-3,-,-,TRBJ2-4,TGTGCCAGCACTCCTATGGGACTAGCCAAAAACATTCAGTACTTC,CASTPMGLAKNIQYF
TRBV7-2,TRBD1,-,TRBJ2-3,TGTGCCAGCAGCTCGACAGGGGCGGGGAATACGCAGTATTTT,CASSSTGAGNTQYF
TRBV20-1,TRBD2,-,TRBJ2-3,TGCAGTGCTAGAGAATGGGGGGGAAGACATCGGACAGATACGCAGTATTTT,CSAREWGGRHRTDTQYF
TRBV7-9,TRBD2,-,TRBJ2-3,TGTGCCAGCAGCAGGACTAGCGGGGCAGATACGCAGTATTTT,CASSRTSGADTQYF
TRBV5-1,TRBD1,few,TRBJ1-4,TGCGCCAGCAGCTGGAAGGCAGGGGGCTCGAATGAAAAACTGTTTTTT,CASSWKAGGSNEKLFF
TRBV5-5,-,few,TRBJ2-3,TGTGCCAGCAGCCCCCCTGACCGCACAGATACGCAGTATTTT,CASSPPDRTDTQYF
TRBV6-5,-,-,TRBJ1-1,TGTGCCAGCAGCCCCATTAGCGACAAATTAGCTTTCTTT,CASSPISDKLAFF
TRBV6-5,TRBD2,many,TRBJ2-1,TGTGCCAGCAGTACTAAGCTCGGGGGGGCCCGGGAGCAGTTCTTC,CASSTKLGGAREQFF
TRBV9,-,-,TRBJ2-6,TGTGCCAGCAGCGTCGGCAGTGCTGGGGCCAACGTCCTGACTTTC,CASSVGSAGANVLTF
TRBV20-1,TRBD2,-,TRBJ2-7,TGCAGTGCTAGGAGGCTAGCGGGGTACGAGCAGTACTTC,CSARRLAGYEQYF
TRBV4-3,-,few,TRBJ1-2,TGCGCCAGCAGCCAAGAAAGGCGGGATGGCTACACCTTC,CASSQERRDGYTF
TRBV7-8,-,-,TRBJ2-3,TGTGCCAGCAGCTGGGGCCGTTCAGATACGCAGTATTTT,CASSWGRSDTQYF
TRBV20-1,TRBD1,-,TRBJ2-1,TGCAGTGCGAGCGAGGGGGCCTTCTACAATGAGCAGTTCTTC,CSASEGAFYNEQFF
TRBV2,-,-,TRBJ1-1,TGTGCCAGCAGTGCCGCGGGAGCTTTCTTT,CASSAAGAFF
TRBV12-3/TRBV12-4,-,-,TRBJ1-2,TGTGCCAGCAGCCTCGACGCCAGGGGTGTTTATGGCTACACCTTC,CASSLDARGVYGYTF